These 28 T cell receptor beta chains originate from one sample sequenced in a study of glioma-infiltrating T cells after dendritic cell vaccination. TCRdb's copy holds only in-frame clones and misses some; the assay was immunoSEQ multiplex PCR. The sample has over 55,000 clones; 81% are singletons. Source: blood, taken before dendritic cell vaccination. These receptors were taken from a human donor with glioblastoma.

This clone was seen once. The chain has TRBV6-1 and TRBJ2-5, with 11 bases lining up with TRBD2. There are 14 residues in the CDR3. CDR1 is MNHNS and CDR2 is SASEGT in the germline V gene. V trimming: 6 bases; J trimming: 4 bases; junction bases outside the gene matches: 4. The CDR3 DNA is TGTGCCAGCAGAGGTAGCGGGGGGGTAGAGACCCAGTACTTC. As protein: CASRGSGGVETQYF.

On this clone itself: Distinct nucleotide sequences in the sample also encode this CDR3. V is TRBV30 and J is TRBJ1-4; TRBD1 matches at 9 bases. The CDR3 covers 15 residues. The germline gives CDR1 GTSNPN, CDR2 SVGIG (reference sequence). Unmatched junction bases numbered 4, after V lost 4 bases and J lost 1 base. In DNA, the CDR3 is TGTGCCTGGAACAGGGGGCAGGGAACTAATGAAAAACTGTTTTTT. It codes for CAWNRGQGTNEKLFF. The full variable domain, rest sourced from reference TRBV30 and TRBJ1-4, is SQTIHQWPATLVQPVGSPLSLECTVEGTSNPNLYWYRQAAGRGLQLLFYSVGIGQISSEVPQNLSASRPQDRQFILSSKKLLLSDSGFYLCAWNRGQGTNEKLFFGSGTQLSVL.

This clone has just one count. This chain connects TRBV7-9 to TRBJ1-1; 10 bases align to TRBD1. This CDR3 comprises 14 residues. The ends lost 1 base at V and 5 bases at J; junction bases unmatched: 1. Germline lookup yields CDR1 SEHNR and CDR2 FQNEAQ (reference sequence). CDR3 residues: CASSLGQGATEAFF. Written as DNA, the CDR3 is TGTGCCAGCAGCTTAGGACAGGGGGCAACTGAAGCTTTCTTT.

As DNA, the CDR3 is TGTGCCAGCAGAGTGGGACAGGGGGCTACCTACGAGCAGTACTTC. This gives the protein CASRVGQGATYEQYF. The chain couples TRBV6-5 to TRBJ2-7, with 12 bases identical to TRBD1. CDR3 length equals 15 residues. The V gene's germline CDR1 is MNHEY and CDR2 SVGAGI. The V gene end was trimmed by 6 bases and the J gene end by 2 bases; junction bases not matched to a gene: 5.

A single count supports this clone. The rearrangement uses TRBV6-5 and TRBJ1-2; the D is unclear. V was cut by 5 bases and J by 3 bases, with 10 bases left in between. Germline V gene lookup returns CDR1 MNHEY and CDR2 SVGAGI. The CDR3 is 13 amino acids. In DNA form, the CDR3 reads TGTGCCAGCAGTGAGACATCGGACTATGGCTACACCTTC. Protein product: CASSETSDYGYTF.

The count of this clone is one. Here the CDR3 reads CASSLTDRGLYGYTF. CDR3 in DNA: TGCGCCAGCAGCCTAACGGACAGGGGTTTATATGGCTACACCTTC. V usage is TRBV5-1 and J usage is TRBJ1-2; TRBD1 matches at 9 bases. The CDR3 is 15 amino acids. Germline loops: CDR1 SGHRS, CDR2 YFSETQ. V lost 4 bases, J lost 5 bases, and 9 bases stayed unmatched.

The chain recombines TRBV25-1 with TRBJ2-7; D is uncertain. The CDR3 is made up of 12 amino acids. With 5 bases removed from V and 10 bases from J, the gap between germline ends came to 15 bases. Germline V gene lookup returns CDR1 MGHDK and CDR2 SYGVNS. The CDR3 loop reads CASSLLVGSQYF. CDR3 sequence (DNA): TGTGCCAGCAGTCTATTGGTGGGCAGCCAGTACTTC.

This chain connects TRBV7-2 to TRBJ2-5; maybe TRBD1 (5 bases). The germline CDR1 and CDR2 sequences are SGHTA and FQGNSA. The length of the CDR3 is 13 residues. V shed 1 base and J shed 2 bases, with 5 bases lying between them. CDR3 nucleotides: TGTGCCAGCAGCTTAGGACAGCAAGAGACCCAGTACTTC. As protein: CASSLGQQETQYF.

DNA of the CDR3: TGCGCCAGCAGTGACCGGGGGAATGAGCCCCAGCATTTT. Protein product: CASSDRGNEPQHF. The chain is built from TRBV10-2 and TRBJ1-5; D is possibly TRBD1 (5 bases). Germline loops: CDR1 WSHSY, CDR2 SAAADI. The CDR3 covers 13 residues. The ends were cut back, 3 bases at V and 8 bases at J, with 11 bases in the middle.

This clone was seen a few times. The rearrangement uses TRBV4-1 and TRBJ2-5; 11 bases are shared with TRBD1. CDR1 is MGHRA, CDR2 YSYEKL, per germline. V dropped 0 bases and J dropped 5; count of bases not matched to a gene: 2. This CDR3 region has 15 residues. CDR3: CASSQDGDRGETQYF. The CDR3, as DNA: TGCGCCAGCAGCCAAGATGGGGACAGGGGGGAGACCCAGTACTTC.

This chain uses TRBV25-1 with TRBJ2-3; D might be TRBD2 (5 bases). V was pared by 2 bases and J by 2 bases, with 11 bases between. Germline V CDR1 and CDR2: MGHDK, SYGVNS. The CDR3 runs 15 residues. CDR3 residues: CASSEGSLNTDTQYF. CDR3 nucleotides: TGTGCCAGCAGTGAAGGGAGCCTTAACACAGATACGCAGTATTTT.

The DNA of the CDR3 is TGTGCCATCAGTGTAGACAGGGACAGTGGCTACACCTTC. Translation: CAISVDRDSGYTF. V and J are TRBV10-3 and TRBJ1-2, with 7 bases that match TRBD1. Germline CDR1 ENHRY, CDR2 SYGVKD. The trim removed 4 bases at V and 7 bases at J, leaving 6 bases unmatched. This CDR3 spans 13 amino acids.

The chain joins TRBV27 to TRBJ1-1, with D hard to call. CDR3 size: 14 residues. Germline loops: CDR1 MNHEY, CDR2 SMNVEV (reference sequence). V shed 3 bases and J shed 4 bases, with 12 bases lying between them. Here the CDR3 reads CASSFRGPLTEAFF. DNA of the CDR3: TGTGCCAGCAGTTTTAGAGGGCCCCTCACTGAAGCTTTCTTT.

V and J are TRBV2 and TRBJ1-6, with TRBD1 as a possible D gene (5 bases). Deletions cut 7 bases from V and 1 base from J, with 17 bases between. From germline, CDR1 is SNHLY and CDR2 FYNNEI. This CDR3 contains 17 residues. CDR3 residues: CASTPNRGGSYNSPLHF. The CDR3 DNA reads TGTGCCAGCACTCCGAATCGGGGGGGATCCTATAATTCACCCCTCCACTTT.

The CDR3 DNA sequence: TGTGCCAGCAGCCGACCGGACAGATCCAACACTGAAGCTTTCTTT. Its translation is CASSRPDRSNTEAFF. V gene TRBV5-4 combines with J gene TRBJ1-1; D is possibly TRBD1 (6 bases). CDR1 SGHNT and CDR2 YYREEE come from the germline V gene (reference sequence). This CDR3 region has 15 residues. The V end lost 4 bases, the J end lost 2 bases, and 15 bases lay between the germline ends.

The chain couples TRBV13 to TRBJ2-1; 10 bases map to TRBD1. Germline V CDR1 and CDR2: PRHDT, FYEKMQ (reference sequence). After removal of 5 bases from V and 15 bases from J, the junction contained 7 bases not matched to a gene. The CDR3 consists of 12 residues. The CDR3 region has the DNA TGTGCCAGCAGCCGCGAGCGGGACAGGGGGTTCTTC. This translates into CASSRERDRGFF.

V is TRBV19 and J is TRBJ1-1; D is possibly TRBD1 (6 bases). The CDR3 extends over 13 amino acids. The V and J ends lost 6 bases and 1 base respectively, with 9 bases between them. Germline V gene lookup returns CDR1 LNHDA and CDR2 SQIVND (reference sequence). The CDR3 loop is CASRDSPNTEAFF. Here the CDR3 DNA reads TGTGCCAGTAGGGACAGCCCGAACACTGAAGCTTTCTTT. The whole variable domain, remainder taken from reference TRBV19 and TRBJ1-1, is DGGITQSPKYLFRKEGQNVTLSCEQNLNHDAMYWYRQDPGQGLRLIYYSQIVNDFQKGDIAEGYSVSREKKESFPLTVTSAQKNPTAFYLCASRDSPNTEAFFGQGTRLTVV.

This clone was detected a few times. The chain uses TRBV2 and TRBJ1-1, with D perhaps TRBD1 (5 bases). Germline assignment: CDR1 SNHLY and CDR2 FYNNEI. V lost 4 bases, J lost 1 base, and 13 bases lay in between. The CDR3 has 15 amino acids. For the CDR3, the DNA is TGTGCCAGCAGTGGCGCTTTGGGGGGGAACACTGAAGCTTTCTTT. It yields the protein CASSGALGGNTEAFF.

This rearrangement joins TRBV29-1 to TRBJ2-5, with 10 bases lining up with TRBD2. The V and J ends lost 6 bases and 3 bases, in that order; junction bases with no gene match: 7. Looked up from germline, CDR1 is SQVTM and CDR2 is ANQGSEA. The CDR3 loop spans 14 amino acids. The CDR3 sequence: CSVRGTSEKETQYF. CDR3 DNA: TGCAGCGTAAGAGGGACTAGCGAGAAAGAGACCCAGTACTTC.

A word on this clone: The identical CDR3 is also encoded by other nucleotide sequences in the sample. This chain uses TRBV25-1 with TRBJ1-3; TRBD1 is a possible D gene (6 bases). Trimming stripped 3 bases from V and 2 bases from J, with 20 bases between. The CDR3 covers 18 residues. Germline V gene lookup returns CDR1 MGHDK and CDR2 SYGVNS. DNA of the CDR3: TGTGCCAGCAGTGAGGATCCCAGAGAGGGGGAAACTGGAAACACCATATATTTT. It codes for CASSEDPREGETGNTIYF.

The J gene is TRBJ2-5, the V gene TRBV2; TRBD1 aligns across 9 bases. Trimming took 11 bases from V and 2 from J; bases not matched to a gene: 6. CDR1 SNHLY and CDR2 FYNNEI come from the germline V gene. The CDR3 has 13 residues. CDR3 sequence (DNA): TGTGCCTACAGGGGGCTCCCACAAGAGACCCAGTACTTC. Protein product: CAYRGLPQETQYF.

J is TRBJ1-2 and V is TRBV6-4; 8 nucleotides match TRBD1. The CDR3 extends over 16 amino acids. V gave up 0 bases and J gave up 6 bases; unmatched junction bases: 9. Looked up from germline, CDR1 is MRHNA and CDR2 is SNTAGT. The CDR3 DNA reads as TGTGCCAGCAGTGACTCGAGTGAGGCAGGGGGCAATGGCTACACCTTC. Translating gives CASSDSSEAGGNGYTF.

The J gene is TRBJ1-5, the V gene TRBV2; TRBD1 aligns across 8 bases. Germline assignment: CDR1 SNHLY and CDR2 FYNNEI. CDR3 size: 15 residues. The ends lost 6 bases at V and 1 base at J; junction bases unmatched: 5. The CDR3 loop is CASRGTGGSNQPQHF. CDR3 in DNA: TGTGCCAGCAGGGGAACAGGGGGGAGCAATCAGCCCCAGCATTTT.

V usage is TRBV7-8 and J usage is TRBJ1-2, with D perhaps matching TRBD1 (5 bases). This CDR3 comprises 13 residues. Germline CDR1 SGHVS, CDR2 FQNEAQ. V was cut by 6 bases and J by 3 bases, with 11 bases left in between. Here the CDR3 DNA reads TGTGCCAGCAGTTTTGGGGGGGACTATGGCTACACCTTC. Translated, it gives CASSFGGDYGYTF.

V gene TRBV14 combines with J gene TRBJ1-2; D is unclear. CDR1 and CDR2 (germline): SGHDN, FVKESK. There are 15 residues in the CDR3. The V and J ends lost 4 bases and 5 bases respectively, with 17 bases between them. The CDR3 loop is CASSPPGDYFYGYTF. CDR3 bases: TGTGCCAGCAGCCCACCGGGAGACTACTTTTATGGCTACACCTTC.

This clone was picked up many times. The chain carries TRBV4-1 and TRBJ1-5; possible D gene TRBD1, 5 bases. The germline CDR1 and CDR2 sequences are MGHRA and YSYEKL. V gave up 0 bases and J gave up 2 bases, with 11 bases separating them. The CDR3 is 16 residues long. The CDR3 protein is CASSQDGGIGNQPQHF. CDR3 nucleotide sequence: TGCGCCAGCAGCCAAGACGGGGGTATAGGCAATCAGCCCCAGCATTTT.

The chain links TRBV7-8 to TRBJ1-5, with D uncertain. The CDR3 runs to 18 residues. Germline lookup yields CDR1 SGHVS and CDR2 FQNEAQ. Trimming pared 4 bases from V and 0 bases from J, leaving 19 bases between. The CDR3 coding sequence is TGTGCCAGCAGCTCAGGACTAATCCGGGATGATAGCAATCAGCCCCAGCATTTT. Translated: CASSSGLIRDDSNQPQHF.

The chain combines TRBV6-5 with TRBJ2-5; possibly TRBD2 for D (6 bases). Trimming cost V 0 bases and J 9 bases, with 8 bases left between them. This CDR3 contains 12 residues. Germline loops: CDR1 MNHEY, CDR2 SVGAGI. The CDR3 here is CASSYSTGAQYF. CDR3 DNA: TGTGCCAGCAGTTACTCCACGGGGGCCCAGTACTTC.